This T cell receptor beta chain was recorded in a study of blood T cell repertoires in COVID-19. Study background: PBMCs, B-cell-depleted T cells, or T cells provided the cDNA or gDNA that made up the material.

The CDR3 totals 14 residues. The germline gives CDR1 SGHAT, CDR2 FQNNGV. After removal of 5 bases from V and 5 bases from J, the junction contained 7 bases not matched to a gene. How the authors handled the data: How many nucleated cells were present was estimated from reference gene primer amplification. TCRdb keeps only in-frame clones here, not all; method: immunoSEQ multiplex PCR. Clone size and V and J calls were adopted from that table, with D and trimming inferred from the DNA. Of roughly 700,000 clones in the sample, 75% to 90% were seen once. The TCR sequence derives from a woman aged 18-30 years with acute or convalescent COVID-19. This rearrangement joins TRBV11-2 to TRBJ1-2; 8 bases map to TRBD1. The sample was peripheral blood. CDR3 amino acids: CASSGRQGSYGYTF. The DNA for the CDR3 is TGTGCCAGCAGCGGGCGACAGGGGTCTTATGGCTACACCTTC. The whole variable domain, remainder taken from reference TRBV11-2 and TRBJ1-2, is EAGVAQSPRYKIIEKRQSVAFWCNPISGHATLYWYQQILGQGPKLLIQFQNNGVVDDSQLPKDRFSAERLKGVDSTLKIQPAKLEDSAVYLCASSGRQGSYGYTFGSGTRLTVV.